This T cell receptor beta chain derives from a study of technical replicates of blood from a few donors (dated by TCRdb to between 2016 and 2019). About this clone itself: Its antigen is not yet known. No clone much larger than this one lies a single base away; base qualities are absent.

CDR1 SGHAT and CDR2 FQNNGV are derived from the germline V gene. V has 5 bases trimmed and J has 5 bases trimmed; junction bases matching no gene number 3. The CDR3 contains 13 residues, cysteine and phenylalanine counted. Solely the CDR3 DNA is kept, with 39 bases framed from the first base. The library was produced with the immunoSEQ multiplex PCR assay. TCRdb re-hosts the immuneACCESS table, in-frame sequences only. Its copies lack some clones; in the studies checked, an unresolved V gene accounts for under half of them, and the cause for the rest is not known. A total of about 86,000 clones appear in this sample, roughly 95% of them only once. The top ten clonotypes cover 0.37% of the sample.

This receptor chain uses TRBV11-2 and TRBJ1-1; 9 central nucleotides agree with TRBD1. The sequencing input was T cells isolated from PBMCs. The receptor was isolated from a human donor in good health. The CDR3 protein: CASSDRGVTEAFF. The sequenced DNA: TGTGCCAGCAGCGACAGGGGGGTTACTGAAGCTTTCTTT.